These 9 T cell receptor beta chains were all obtained from the same sample, sequenced in a study of OX40 agonist ivuxolimab in advanced cancers. Libraries were prepared by immunoSEQ multiplex PCR; TCRdb keeps only in-frame clonotypes and omits some of them. This table holds some 45,000 clones, approximately 83% found once. The sequenced sample was CD4+ or CD8+ T cells sorted from blood, obtained in a trial of the OX40 agonist ivuxolimab. The source is an adult with an advanced solid tumor such as melanoma, head and neck, liver or kidney cancer.

The V call is TRBV2, the J call TRBJ1-2; D call uncertain. The CDR3 consists of 12 residues. Germline V gives CDR1 SNHLY, CDR2 FYNNEI. Trimming stripped 5 bases from V and 5 bases from J, with 9 bases between. The CDR3 is CASSPSQYGYTF. CDR3 in DNA: TGTGCCAGCAGTCCCAGCCAGTATGGCTACACCTTC.

This clone turned up a few times. V usage is TRBV9 and J usage is TRBJ2-1, with a possible D match to TRBD1 (5 bases). This CDR3 comprises 15 residues. CDR1 is SGDLS, CDR2 YYNGEE, per germline. The V and J ends lost 4 bases and 2 bases respectively, with 13 bases between them. The CDR3 loop is CASSFQGNTYNEQFF. Written as DNA, the CDR3 is TGTGCCAGCAGCTTCCAGGGAAATACCTACAATGAGCAGTTCTTC.

The chain combines TRBV6-5 with TRBJ2-1; no reliable D call. CDR3 length: 12 amino acids. The germline V and J ends were trimmed by 4 bases and 4 bases, with 5 bases remaining between them. Germline V gene sequence: CDR1 MNHEY, CDR2 SVGAGI. The CDR3 loop reads CASSSIYNEQFF. CDR3 bases: TGTGCCAGCAGTTCCATTTACAATGAGCAGTTCTTC.

This clone was detected only once. V and J are TRBV5-6 and TRBJ2-1; D unresolved. V was pared by 4 bases and J by 0 bases, with 11 bases between. Per the germline V gene, CDR1 is SGHDT and CDR2 is YYEEEE. This CDR3 comprises 15 residues. Here the CDR3 DNA reads TGTGCCAGCAGCCTCTACTCGAGCTCCTACAATGAGCAGTTCTTC. Protein product: CASSLYSSSYNEQFF.

V and J are TRBV30 and TRBJ2-5; tentative D call: TRBD2 (5 bases). Per germline, CDR1 GTSNPN and CDR2 SVGIG (reference sequence). The CDR3 length is 14 residues. V was trimmed by 4 bases and J by 5 bases, leaving 17 bases between them. CDR3 coding DNA: TGTGCCTGGACCACCGGGGTCTTGGGGGAGACCCAGTACTTC. This gives the protein CAWTTGVLGETQYF.

The rearrangement uses TRBV10-1 and TRBJ1-1, with D possibly being TRBD1 (5 bases). V was pared by 2 bases and J by 3 bases, with 10 bases between. From germline, CDR1 is WNHNN and CDR2 SYGVQD (reference sequence). The CDR3 length is 14 residues. The CDR3 region is CASSEGHLYTEAFF. The CDR3 DNA reads TGCGCCAGCAGTGAGGGACACCTATACACTGAAGCTTTCTTT.

The rearrangement links TRBV4-2 to TRBJ2-1; TRBD2 aligns across 11 bases. V dropped 3 bases and J dropped 6; count of bases not matched to a gene: 7. This CDR3 is built from 16 residues. CDR1 is LGHNA and CDR2 is YNFKEQ in the germline V gene. Here the CDR3 reads CASSQVLAGVGNEQFF. The CDR3 region has the DNA TGTGCCAGCAGCCAGGTACTAGCGGGAGTTGGCAATGAGCAGTTCTTC.

J is TRBJ1-2 and V is TRBV18; no clear D gene. Trimming removed 6 bases at V and 6 bases at J, with 17 bases between. CDR3 length equals 14 residues. Germline values: CDR1 KGHSH, CDR2 LQKENI. The CDR3 loop is CASSDAVGSDGYTF. For the CDR3, the DNA is TGTGCCAGCTCCGATGCTGTGGGGTCGGATGGCTACACCTTC.

The chain employs TRBV7-6 and TRBJ1-4; D unclear. Germline assignment: CDR1 SGHVS and CDR2 FNYEAQ. The CDR3 contains 13 residues. The V end lost 1 base, the J end lost 8 bases, and 8 bases lay between the germline ends. CDR3 region: CASSLGEEEKLFF. The CDR3 DNA reads TGTGCCAGCAGCTTAGGGGAGGAGGAAAAACTGTTTTTT.